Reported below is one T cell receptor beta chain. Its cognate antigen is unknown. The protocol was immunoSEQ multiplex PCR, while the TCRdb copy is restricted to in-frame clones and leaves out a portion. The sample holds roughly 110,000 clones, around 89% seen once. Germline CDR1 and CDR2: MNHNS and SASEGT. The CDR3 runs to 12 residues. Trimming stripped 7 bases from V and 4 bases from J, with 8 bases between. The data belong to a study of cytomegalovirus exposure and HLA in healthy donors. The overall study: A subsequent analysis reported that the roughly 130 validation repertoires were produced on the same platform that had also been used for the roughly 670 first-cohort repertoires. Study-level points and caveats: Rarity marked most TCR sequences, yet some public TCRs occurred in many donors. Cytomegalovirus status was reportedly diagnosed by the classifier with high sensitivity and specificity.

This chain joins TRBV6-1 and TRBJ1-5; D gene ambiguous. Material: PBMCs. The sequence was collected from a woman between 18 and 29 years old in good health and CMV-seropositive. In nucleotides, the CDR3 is TGTGCCAGCAAGGAGTTAAATCAGCCCCAGCATTTT. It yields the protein CASKELNQPQHF.